A single sample is the source of the 2 T cell receptor beta chains below, sequenced in a study of technical replicates of blood from a few donors. The data were produced by immunoSEQ multiplex PCR, yet TCRdb's version contains in-frame clones alone and is incomplete. The sample has about 100,000 clones; approximately 96% are singletons. The sample consisted of T cells isolated from PBMCs. The receptors come from a human donor in good health.

V gene TRBV5-1 combines with J gene TRBJ2-1, with 16 bases identical to TRBD2. Trimming cost V 4 bases and J 0 bases; bases outside gene matches: 13. Germline V gives CDR1 SGHRS, CDR2 YFSETQ. The CDR3 runs 21 residues. The CDR3 loop is CASSPGLQGLAGGSSYNEQFF. The CDR3 coding sequence is TGCGCCAGCAGCCCGGGGCTTCAGGGACTAGCGGGAGGGAGCTCCTACAATGAGCAGTTCTTC.

This clone was observed once. The chain has TRBV5-6 and TRBJ2-3; D gene uncertain. CDR1 is SGHDT and CDR2 is YYEEEE in the germline V gene. The CDR3 has 15 residues. Trimming shortened V by 4 bases and J by 2 bases, and 14 bases separated the two germline ends. The CDR3 loop is CASSESEAFTDTQYF. CDR3 DNA sequence: TGTGCCAGCAGCGAGAGCGAGGCCTTCACAGATACGCAGTATTTT. The entire variable domain, with the rest obtained from reference TRBV5-6 and TRBJ2-3, is as follows: DAGVTQSPTHLIKTRGQQVTLRCSPKSGHDTVSWYQQALGQGPQFIFQYYEEEERQRGNFPDRFSGHQFPNYSSELNVNALLLGDSALYLCASSESEAFTDTQYFGPGTRLTVL.